This T cell receptor (beta chain) is drawn from a study of T cells after yellow fever vaccination. TCRdb re-called the 5' RACE reads through MiXCR, storing one row per CDR3 protein. The sample contains 150,000 to 200,000 distinct CDR3 sequences, roughly 11% of which appear only once. J was trimmed by 0 bases and V by 3 bases; bases with no gene match: 6. This CDR3 spans 16 amino acids. The germline CDR1 and CDR2 sequences are LGHNA and YSLEER. The TCR sequence derives from a man aged 18 to 29 who received the YFV17D yellow fever vaccine. J is TRBJ2-7 and V is TRBV4-3; 9 bases map to TRBD2. Specimen: CD8+ T cells sorted from PBMCs, collected 15 days after the yellow fever booster vaccination. CDR3 sequence (DNA): TGCGCCAGCAGCCAGGTAGCGGGGGCCCCCTCCTACGAGCAGTACTTC. Its translation: CASSQVAGAPSYEQYF.